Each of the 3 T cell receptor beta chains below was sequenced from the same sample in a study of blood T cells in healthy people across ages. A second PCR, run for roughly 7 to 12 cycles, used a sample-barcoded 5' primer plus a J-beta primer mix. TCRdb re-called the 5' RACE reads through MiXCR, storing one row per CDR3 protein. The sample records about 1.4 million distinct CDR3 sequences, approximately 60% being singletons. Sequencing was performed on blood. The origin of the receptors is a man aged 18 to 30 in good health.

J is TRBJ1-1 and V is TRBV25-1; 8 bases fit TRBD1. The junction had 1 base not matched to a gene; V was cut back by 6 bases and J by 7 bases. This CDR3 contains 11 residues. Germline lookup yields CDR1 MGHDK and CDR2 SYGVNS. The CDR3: CASRTGGEAFF. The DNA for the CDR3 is TGTGCCAGCAGAACAGGGGGTGAAGCTTTCTTT.

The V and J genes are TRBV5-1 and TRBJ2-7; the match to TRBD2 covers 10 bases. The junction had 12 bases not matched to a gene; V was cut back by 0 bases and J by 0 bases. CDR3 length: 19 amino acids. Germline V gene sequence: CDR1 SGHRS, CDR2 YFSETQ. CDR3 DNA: TGCGCCAGCAGCTTGGCTCCGACTAGCGGGTTACGCATCTCCTACGAGCAGTACTTC. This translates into CASSLAPTSGLRISYEQYF. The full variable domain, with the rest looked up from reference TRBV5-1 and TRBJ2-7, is KAGVTQTPRYLIKTRGQQVTLSCSPISGHRSVSWYQQTPGQGLQFLFEYFSETQRNKGNFPGRFSGRQFSNSRSEMNVSTLELGDSALYLCASSLAPTSGLRISYEQYFGPGTRLTVT.

The CDR3 loop is CSARVWTGINTGELFF. CDR3 nucleotides: TGCAGTGCTAGGGTGTGGACAGGGATCAACACCGGGGAGCTGTTTTTT. The V gene is TRBV20-1, the J gene TRBJ2-2; 8 bases map to TRBD1. Germline V lookup: CDR1 DFQATT, CDR2 SNEGSKA (reference sequence). The V gene end was trimmed by 3 bases and the J gene end by 2 bases; junction bases not matched to a gene: 8. The CDR3 has 16 residues.